The present TCR beta chain was sequenced within a study of blood T cell repertoires in COVID-19. In the original workflow: Reference gene primer amplification gave estimated nucleated cell counts. Profiled with immunoSEQ multiplex PCR; TCRdb holds only in-frame clones, not every one. The V and J calls and clone size are taken from that table; D and trimming were inferred from the DNA. The sample records more than 90,000 clones, around 85% being singletons. The CDR3 is 14 residues long. Germline V gene data show CDR1 as MNHEY and CDR2 as SVGAGI. With 3 bases removed from V and 0 bases from J, the gap between germline ends came to 8 bases.

The V and J genes are TRBV6-5 and TRBJ2-5; D not resolved. This clonotype originated in a man in his 70s who had recovered from COVID-19. Sequencing was carried out using peripheral blood. CDR3 in DNA: TGTGCCAGCAGTTATAAGCAGGACCAAGAGACCCAGTACTTC. As protein: CASSYKQDQETQYF.